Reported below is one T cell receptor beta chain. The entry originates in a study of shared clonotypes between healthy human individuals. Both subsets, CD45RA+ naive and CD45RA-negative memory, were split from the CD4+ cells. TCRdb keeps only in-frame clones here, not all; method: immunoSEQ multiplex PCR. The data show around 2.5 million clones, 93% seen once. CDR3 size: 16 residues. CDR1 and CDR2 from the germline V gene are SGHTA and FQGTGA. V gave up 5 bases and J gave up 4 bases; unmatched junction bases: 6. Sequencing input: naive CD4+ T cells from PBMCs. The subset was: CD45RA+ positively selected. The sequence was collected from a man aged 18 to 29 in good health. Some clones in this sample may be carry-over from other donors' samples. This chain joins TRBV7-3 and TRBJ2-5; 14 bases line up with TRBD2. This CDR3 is CASSLRGLAGVETQYF. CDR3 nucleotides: TGTGCCAGCAGCCTAAGGGGACTAGCGGGAGTAGAGACCCAGTACTTC.